The 6 T cell receptor beta chains below all came from one sample that was sequenced in a study of blood T cell repertoires in COVID-19. Assay: immunoSEQ multiplex PCR; the TCRdb copy retains only in-frame clones and omits some. The sample shows about 140,000 clones, 70% to 90% of them seen only once. The sequenced sample was peripheral blood. The receptors stem from a woman aged 60-75 years with acute or convalescent COVID-19.

The sample holds a few counts of this clone. The chain recombines TRBV5-1 with TRBJ2-7, with 9 bases that match TRBD1. Looked up from germline, CDR1 is SGHRS and CDR2 is YFSETQ. The CDR3 covers 15 residues. V lost 4 bases, J lost 6 bases, and 11 bases stayed unmatched. In DNA, the CDR3 is TGCGCCAGCAGCCCGGGGACAGGGAGTGGTCGCGAGCAGTACTTC. Encoded protein: CASSPGTGSGREQYF.

This chain uses TRBV11-2 with TRBJ1-2, with 9 nucleotides matching TRBD1. Germline V CDR1 and CDR2: SGHAT, FQNNGV. The CDR3 runs to 13 residues. With 5 bases clipped from V and 7 bases from J, the junction kept 5 bases outside the gene matches. The CDR3, as DNA: TGTGCCAGCAGCGTACAGGGGGCGCTTGGCTACACCTTC. As protein: CASSVQGALGYTF.

Note on this clone: One end of the junction varies from germline; a read error may be responsible. The chain couples TRBV24-1 to TRBJ1-1; D possibly corresponds to TRBD1 (6 bases). The CDR3 extends over 12 amino acids. Germline CDR1 is KGHDR and CDR2 is SFDVKD. The CDR3 DNA follows: TGTGCCACCAGTGACAGTGGGACAACGCCTCTCTTT. This gives the protein CATSDSGTTPLF.

The rearrangement links TRBV24-1 to TRBJ1-5, with TRBD1 identical over 7 bases. Germline CDR1 and CDR2: KGHDR and SFDVKD. This CDR3 contains 14 residues. Unmatched junction bases numbered 7, after V lost 3 bases and J lost 9 bases. The CDR3 loop is CATSDPDRVGPQHF. CDR3 bases: TGTGCCACCAGTGATCCTGACAGGGTTGGGCCCCAGCATTTT.

The chain is built from TRBV3-1 (or the pseudogene TRBV3-2) and TRBJ1-1, with D unclear. The germline V gene encodes CDR1 LGHDT and CDR2 YNNKEL (reference sequence). This CDR3 is built from 14 residues. Deletions cut 1 base from V and 1 base from J, with 7 bases between. The CDR3 here is CASSQGTQNTEAFF. The DNA of the CDR3 is TGTGCCAGCAGCCAAGGGACTCAGAACACTGAAGCTTTCTTT.

The genes are TRBV3-1 (or the pseudogene TRBV3-2) and TRBJ2-3, with TRBD2 matching over 8 bases. The V gene's germline CDR1 is LGHDT and CDR2 YNNKEL (reference sequence). The V segment lost 4 bases and the J segment 4 bases; nucleotides outside the gene matches: 7. CDR3 length: 15 amino acids. CDR3 in amino acids: CASSPAGARADTQYF. The CDR3 bases are TGTGCCAGCAGCCCAGCGGGGGCGCGTGCAGATACGCAGTATTTT.